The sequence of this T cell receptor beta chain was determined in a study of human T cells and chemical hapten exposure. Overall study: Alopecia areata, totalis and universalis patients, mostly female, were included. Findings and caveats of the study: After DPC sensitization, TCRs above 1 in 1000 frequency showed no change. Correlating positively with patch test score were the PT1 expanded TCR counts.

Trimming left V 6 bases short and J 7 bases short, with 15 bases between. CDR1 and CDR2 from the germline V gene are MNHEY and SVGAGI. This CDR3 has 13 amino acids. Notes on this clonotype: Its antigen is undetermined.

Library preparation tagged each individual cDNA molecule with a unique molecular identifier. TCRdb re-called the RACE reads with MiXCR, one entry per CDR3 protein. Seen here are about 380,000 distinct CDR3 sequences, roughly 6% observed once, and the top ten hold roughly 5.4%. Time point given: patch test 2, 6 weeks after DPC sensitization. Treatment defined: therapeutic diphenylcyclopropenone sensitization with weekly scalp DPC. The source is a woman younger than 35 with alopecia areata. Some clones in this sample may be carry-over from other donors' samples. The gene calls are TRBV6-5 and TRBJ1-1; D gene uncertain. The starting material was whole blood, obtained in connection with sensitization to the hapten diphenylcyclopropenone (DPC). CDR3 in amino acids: CASRYDDTYEAFF. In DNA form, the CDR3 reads TGTGCCAGCAGATACGACGACACATATGAAGCTTTCTTT.